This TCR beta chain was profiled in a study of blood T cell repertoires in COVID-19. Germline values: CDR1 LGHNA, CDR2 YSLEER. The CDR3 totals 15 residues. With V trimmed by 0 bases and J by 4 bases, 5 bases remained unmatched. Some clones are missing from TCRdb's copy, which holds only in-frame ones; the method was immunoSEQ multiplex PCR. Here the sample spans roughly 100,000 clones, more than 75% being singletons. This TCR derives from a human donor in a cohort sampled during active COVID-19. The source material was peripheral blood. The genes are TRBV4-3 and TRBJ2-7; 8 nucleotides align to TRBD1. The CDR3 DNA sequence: TGCGCCAGCAGCCAAGAAGTGACAGGGGAATACGAGCAGTACTTC. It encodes CASSQEVTGEYEQYF.